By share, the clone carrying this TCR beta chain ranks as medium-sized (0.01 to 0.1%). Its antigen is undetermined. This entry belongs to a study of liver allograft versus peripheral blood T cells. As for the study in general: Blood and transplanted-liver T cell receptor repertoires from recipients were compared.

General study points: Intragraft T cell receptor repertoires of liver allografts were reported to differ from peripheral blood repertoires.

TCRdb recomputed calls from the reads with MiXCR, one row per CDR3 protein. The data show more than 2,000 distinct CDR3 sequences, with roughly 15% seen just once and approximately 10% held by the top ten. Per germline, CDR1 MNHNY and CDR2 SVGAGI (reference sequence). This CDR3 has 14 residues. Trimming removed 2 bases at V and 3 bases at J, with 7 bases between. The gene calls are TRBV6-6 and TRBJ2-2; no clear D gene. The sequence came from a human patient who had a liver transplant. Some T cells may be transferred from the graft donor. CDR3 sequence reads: CASSYVSDTGELFF. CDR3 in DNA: TGTGCCAGCAGTTACGTTTCGGACACCGGGGAGCTGTTTTTT.